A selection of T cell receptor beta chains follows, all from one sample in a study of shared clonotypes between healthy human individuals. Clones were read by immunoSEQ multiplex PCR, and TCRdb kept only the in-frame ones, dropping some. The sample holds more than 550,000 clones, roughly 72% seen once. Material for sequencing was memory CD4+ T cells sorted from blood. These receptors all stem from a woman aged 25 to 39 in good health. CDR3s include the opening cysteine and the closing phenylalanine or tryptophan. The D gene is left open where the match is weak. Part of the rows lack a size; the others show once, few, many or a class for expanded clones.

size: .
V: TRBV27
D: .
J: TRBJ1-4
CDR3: CASSFVGFPTNEKLFF
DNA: TGTGCCAGCAGTTTTGTGGGGTTCCCAACTAATGAAAAACTGTTTTTT

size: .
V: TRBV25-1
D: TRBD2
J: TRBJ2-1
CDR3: CASSDPGLADYNEQFF
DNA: TGTGCCAGCAGTGACCCGGGACTAGCGGATTACAATGAGCAGTTCTTC

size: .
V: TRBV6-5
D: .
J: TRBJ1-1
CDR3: CASSYMSTGPSEAFF
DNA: TGTGCCAGCAGTTACATGTCAACAGGGCCATCTGAAGCTTTCTTT

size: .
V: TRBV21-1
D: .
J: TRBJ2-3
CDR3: CASTHLTHTQYF
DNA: TGTGCCAGCACCCATCTAACGCATACGCAGTATTTT

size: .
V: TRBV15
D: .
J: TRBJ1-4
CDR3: CATRVGMNEKLFF
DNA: TGTGCCACCAGAGTGGGTATGAACGAAAAACTGTTTTTT

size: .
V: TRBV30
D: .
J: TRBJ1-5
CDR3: CAWSARGWNQPQHF
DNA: TGTGCCTGGAGTGCAAGGGGTTGGAATCAGCCCCAGCATTTT

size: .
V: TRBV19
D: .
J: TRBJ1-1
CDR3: CASSHPDGLAMNTEAFF
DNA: TGTGCCAGTAGTCATCCGGACGGCTTAGCCATGAACACTGAAGCTTTCTTT

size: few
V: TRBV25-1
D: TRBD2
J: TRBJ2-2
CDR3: CASRSLAGTNTGELFF
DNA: TGTGCCAGCAGATCTTTAGCGGGAACGAACACCGGGGAGCTGTTTTTT

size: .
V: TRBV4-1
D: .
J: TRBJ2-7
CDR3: CASSQNTRPYEQYF
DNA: TGCGCCAGCAGCCAAAACACTAGACCCTACGAGCAGTACTTC

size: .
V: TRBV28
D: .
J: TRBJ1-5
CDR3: CATIREPQPQHF
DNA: TGTGCCACCATCAGGGAACCGCAGCCCCAGCATTTT

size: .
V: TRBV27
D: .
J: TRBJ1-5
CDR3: CASRSLPAGANQPQHF
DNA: TGTGCCAGCAGATCCCTCCCCGCAGGGGCGAATCAGCCCCAGCATTTT

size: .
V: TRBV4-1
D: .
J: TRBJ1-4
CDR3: CASSQQPATNEKLFF
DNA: TGCGCCAGCAGCCAACAGCCAGCAACTAATGAAAAACTGTTTTTT

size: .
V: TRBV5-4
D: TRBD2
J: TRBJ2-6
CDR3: CASSSGLAVGANVLTF
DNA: TGTGCCAGCAGCTCGGGACTAGCGGTAGGGGCCAACGTCCTGACTTTC

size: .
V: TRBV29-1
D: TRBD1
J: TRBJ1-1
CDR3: CSVGRQGKAFF
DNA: TGCAGCGTTGGCCGACAGGGGAAAGCTTTCTTT

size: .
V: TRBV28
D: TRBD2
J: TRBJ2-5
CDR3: CASRPGGTSIETQYF
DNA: TGTGCCAGCAGGCCCGGCGGGACTAGTATCGAGACCCAGTACTTC

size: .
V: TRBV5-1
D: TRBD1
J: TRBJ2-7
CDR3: CASSGGTGSLSYEQYF
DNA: TGCGCCAGCAGCGGCGGGACAGGGTCGCTTTCCTACGAGCAGTACTTC

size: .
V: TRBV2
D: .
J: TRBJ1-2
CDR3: CASSELGGNYGYTF
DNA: TGTGCCAGCAGTGAACTCGGGGGAAACTATGGCTACACCTTC

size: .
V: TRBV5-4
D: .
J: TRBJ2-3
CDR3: CASRWDPWADTQYF
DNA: TGTGCCAGCAGATGGGACCCGTGGGCCGATACGCAGTATTTT

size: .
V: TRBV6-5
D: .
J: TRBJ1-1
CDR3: CAISEVGPGTEAFF
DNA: TGTGCCATCAGTGAGGTGGGGCCTGGCACTGAAGCTTTCTTT

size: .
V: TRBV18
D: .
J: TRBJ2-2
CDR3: CASSPREQSTGELFF
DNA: TGTGCCAGCTCACCACGAGAACAGTCCACCGGGGAGCTGTTTTTT

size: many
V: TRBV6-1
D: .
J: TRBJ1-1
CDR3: CASSPILDTEAFF
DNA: TGTGCCAGCAGCCCAATTTTGGACACTGAAGCTTTCTTT

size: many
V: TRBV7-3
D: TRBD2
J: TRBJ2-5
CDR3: CASSLQPGLAGRETQYF
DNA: TGTGCCAGCAGCCTCCAGCCGGGACTAGCGGGACGAGAGACCCAGTACTTC

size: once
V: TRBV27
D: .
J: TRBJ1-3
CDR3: CASSIPRASGNTIYF
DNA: TGTGCCAGCAGTATCCCTAGGGCTTCTGGAAACACCATATATTTT

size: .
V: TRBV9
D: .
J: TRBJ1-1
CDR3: CASSVGGGHNTEAFF
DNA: TGTGCCAGCAGCGTAGGGGGCGGCCATAACACTGAAGCTTTCTTT

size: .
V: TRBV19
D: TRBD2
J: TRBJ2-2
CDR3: CASKGLGGTGELFF
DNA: TGTGCCAGTAAGGGACTAGGAGGCACCGGGGAGCTGTTTTTT

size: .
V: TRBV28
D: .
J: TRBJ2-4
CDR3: CATGPPGIDKNIQYF
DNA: TGTGCCACCGGGCCGCCCGGAATTGACAAAAACATTCAGTACTTC

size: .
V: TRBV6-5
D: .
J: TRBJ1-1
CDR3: CARGSQGRKNTEAFF
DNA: TGTGCCAGGGGCAGTCAGGGACGAAAGAACACTGAAGCTTTCTTT

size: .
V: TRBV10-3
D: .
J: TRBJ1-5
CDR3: CAISESGGEYQPQHF
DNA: TGTGCCATCAGTGAGTCAGGCGGGGAGTATCAGCCCCAGCATTTT

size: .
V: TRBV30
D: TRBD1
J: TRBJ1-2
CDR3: CACTGQIYGYTF
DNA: TGTGCCTGTACGGGACAGATCTATGGCTACACCTTC

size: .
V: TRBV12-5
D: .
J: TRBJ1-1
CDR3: CASGTRLTEAFF
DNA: TGTGCTAGTGGTACCCGGTTGACTGAAGCTTTCTTT

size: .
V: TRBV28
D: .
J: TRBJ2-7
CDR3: CASSFKDEQYF
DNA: TGTGCCAGCAGCTTCAAGGACGAGCAGTACTTC

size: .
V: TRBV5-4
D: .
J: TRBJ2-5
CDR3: CASSLDLFQETQYF
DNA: TGTGCCAGCAGCTTGGACCTCTTTCAAGAGACCCAGTACTTC

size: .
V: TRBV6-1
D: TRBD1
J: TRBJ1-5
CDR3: CASRQGQGRQPQHF
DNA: TGTGCCAGCAGACAAGGACAGGGCCGTCAGCCCCAGCATTTT

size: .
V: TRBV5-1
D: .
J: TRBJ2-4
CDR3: CASTPDDRQNIQYF
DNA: TGCGCCAGCACCCCGGACGACAGACAAAACATTCAGTACTTC

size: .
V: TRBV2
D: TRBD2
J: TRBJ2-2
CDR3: CASSRTNQLAGDSTGELFF
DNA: TGTGCCAGCAGTCGAACAAACCAACTAGCGGGAGATAGCACCGGGGAGCTGTTTTTT

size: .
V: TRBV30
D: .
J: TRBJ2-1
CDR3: CAWSGPQDNEQFF
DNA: TGTGCCTGGAGTGGACCTCAGGATAATGAGCAGTTCTTC

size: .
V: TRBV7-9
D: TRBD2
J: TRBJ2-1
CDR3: CASSLGPGLAVRYNEQFF
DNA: TGTGCCAGCAGCCTTGGCCCCGGACTAGCCGTGCGCTACAATGAGCAGTTCTTC

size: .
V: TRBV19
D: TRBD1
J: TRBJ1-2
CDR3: CASSIWKGADGYTF
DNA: TGTGCCAGTAGTATTTGGAAGGGGGCGGATGGCTACACCTTC

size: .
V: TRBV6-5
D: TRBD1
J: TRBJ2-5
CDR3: CASSYRGQETQYF
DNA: TGTGCCAGCAGTTACAGGGGGCAGGAGACCCAGTACTTC

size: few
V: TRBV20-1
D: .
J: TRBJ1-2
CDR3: CSASLGFGYTF
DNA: TGCAGTGCTAGTCTGGGGTTTGGCTACACCTTC

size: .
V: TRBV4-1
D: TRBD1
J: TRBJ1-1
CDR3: CASSQVIGQGARDTEAFF
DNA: TGCGCCAGCAGCCAAGTTATCGGACAGGGGGCGAGGGACACTGAAGCTTTCTTT

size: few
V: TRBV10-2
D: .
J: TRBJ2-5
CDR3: CASSGTEETQYF
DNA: TGCGCCAGCAGCGGGACCGAAGAGACCCAGTACTTC

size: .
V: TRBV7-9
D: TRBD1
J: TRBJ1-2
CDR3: CASSSTGLRGGYTF
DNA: TGTGCCAGCAGCTCGACAGGGCTACGCGGTGGCTACACCTTC

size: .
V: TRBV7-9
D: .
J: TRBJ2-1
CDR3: CASSSGDWINEQFF
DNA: TGTGCCAGCAGCTCCGGGGACTGGATCAATGAGCAGTTCTTC

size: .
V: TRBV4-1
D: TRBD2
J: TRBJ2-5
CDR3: CASSPQGTLAGGETQYF
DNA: TGCGCCAGCAGCCCCCAGGGGACCCTAGCGGGAGGGGAGACCCAGTACTTC